This is a list of T cell receptor beta chains from one sample in a study of blood T cell repertoires in COVID-19. The data were produced by immunoSEQ multiplex PCR, yet TCRdb's version contains in-frame clones alone and is incomplete. The repertoire holds over 200,000 clones, with around 90% as singletons. The sample comprised peripheral blood. The receptors here all came from a woman in her 30s with acute or convalescent COVID-19. Each CDR3 is given with its conserved first and last residue. D genes are given only for firm matches. Expanded clones are given a class, and other clones once, few, many or no size at all.

size	V	D	J	DNA	CDR3
few	TRBV6-2/TRBV6-3	TRBD1	TRBJ2-1	TGTGCCAGCAGTTCCAACAGGGGGCAAATCAATGAGCAGTTCTTC	CASSSNRGQINEQFF
-	TRBV27	TRBD1	TRBJ1-2	TGTGCCAGCAGTTATATGGGGACCGGGACAGGGGTGGACTATGGCTACACCTTC	CASSYMGTGTGVDYGYTF
-	TRBV2	-	TRBJ2-7	TGTGCCAGCAGACAAGACAGCCACACCTACGAGCAGTACTTC	CASRQDSHTYEQYF
-	TRBV7-3	-	TRBJ2-1	TGTGCCAGCAGCTTGGGACTCTTCAATGAGCAGTTCTTC	CASSLGLFNEQFF
-	TRBV11-3	TRBD1	TRBJ2-5	TGTGCCAGCAGCATAAGATCCGGGACAGGGGGAGAGACCCAGTACTTC	CASSIRSGTGGETQYF
-	TRBV21-1	-	TRBJ1-5	TGTGCCAGCGGGTCGTGGGACAGGGGGCTCAATCAGCCCCAGCATTTT	CASGSWDRGLNQPQHF
-	TRBV5-6	-	TRBJ1-5	TGTGCCAGCAGCTTGTTCTCCCGGGTTGGTCAGCCCCAGCATTTT	CASSLFSRVGQPQHF
-	TRBV19	TRBD1	TRBJ2-7	TGTGCCAGTAGTATTACAGGGGGCTACGACGAGCAGTACTTC	CASSITGGYDEQYF
-	TRBV21-1	-	TRBJ2-3	TGTGCCAGCAGCAAGTCTTTCGTGAGAGTATTCGGAGATACGCAGTATTTT	CASSKSFVRVFGDTQYF
-	TRBV18	-	TRBJ2-6	TGTGCCAGCTCCTTGGGAGGCTCTGGGGCCAACGTCCTGACTTTC	CASSLGGSGANVLTF
few	TRBV19	TRBD2	TRBJ2-3	TGTGCCAGTTGCCATAAGCGGGAGGGCTCAGATACGCAGTATTTT	CASCHKREGSDTQYF
-	TRBV6-5	TRBD1	TRBJ2-7	TGTGCCAGCCTCGGGACAGGGTCTCGGGAGCAGTACTTC	CASLGTGSREQYF
-	TRBV6-1	TRBD2	TRBJ2-1	TGTGCCAGCAGTGGGACTAGCGGGAGGGCCTTCAATGAGCAGTTCTTC	CASSGTSGRAFNEQFF
-	TRBV15	-	TRBJ2-7	TGTGCCACCAGCAGGAACAGGCTGGGGAACTACGAGCAGTACTTC	CATSRNRLGNYEQYF
-	TRBV12-3/TRBV12-4	-	TRBJ2-3	TGTGCCAGCAGTTCCGCGAACACAGATACGCAGTATTTT	CASSSANTDTQYF
once	TRBV30	TRBD1	TRBJ1-5	TGTGCCTGGAGTGATCAGGGGGGAAACAATCAGCCCCAGCATTTT	CAWSDQGGNNQPQHF
-	TRBV5-1	TRBD1	TRBJ2-2	TGCGCCAGCGGGTCGACAGGGGTAGTCTCCGGGGAGCTGTTTTTT	CASGSTGVVSGELFF
few	TRBV6-1	TRBD2	TRBJ2-7	TGTGCCAGCAGTGAATTATTAGCGGGAGGGTCTTACGAGCAGTACTTC	CASSELLAGGSYEQYF
-	TRBV5-4	TRBD2	TRBJ2-2	TGTGCCAGCAGCTTCTATCGTAGCGGGAGGAACACCGGGGAGCTGTTTTTT	CASSFYRSGRNTGELFF
-	TRBV6-4	-	TRBJ2-4	TGTGCCAGCAGTGCTCAACCGCAGGGAAACATTCAGTACTTC	CASSAQPQGNIQYF
few	TRBV9	TRBD2	TRBJ2-7	TGTGCCAGCAGCCACAGCTTGGGTAGCGGGAGTATCTACGAGCAGTACTTC	CASSHSLGSGSIYEQYF
-	TRBV13	-	TRBJ1-1	TGTGCCAGCAGCACCAGGGCCAGGACCGCTGAAGCTTTCTTT	CASSTRARTAEAFF
-	TRBV18	TRBD2	TRBJ2-3	TGTGCCAGCTCACCGCTAGCGGGAGGCGGCACAGATACGCAGTATTTT	CASSPLAGGGTDTQYF
-	TRBV3-1/TRBV3-2	TRBD1	TRBJ1-3	TGTGCCAGCAGCCAAGAGGGACAGGGAGTTGGAAACACCATATATTTT	CASSQEGQGVGNTIYF
few	TRBV25-1	-	TRBJ1-2	TGTGCCAGCAGTGGGGGAGGTGGCTACACCTTC	CASSGGGGYTF
-	TRBV5-5	-	TRBJ2-2	TGTGCCAGCAGCTTGGTGGGGGGAGCGGGCACCGGGGAGCTGTTTTTT	CASSLVGGAGTGELFF
-	TRBV9	-	TRBJ2-2	TGTGCCAGCAGCGCCGTACAGTTTACCGGGGAGCTGTTTTTT	CASSAVQFTGELFF
-	TRBV5-1	TRBD2	TRBJ2-1	TGCGCCAGCAGCTTGGCGGCTAGCGGGAGTAGCTATGAGCAGTTCTTC	CASSLAASGSSYEQFF
-	TRBV7-2	TRBD2	TRBJ2-5	TGTGCCAGCAGCTTAGCGCTTAGCGGGAGAGGAGGGGCCCAGTACTTC	CASSLALSGRGGAQYF
once	TRBV18	-	TRBJ2-7	TGTGCCAGCTCACCAGGGGGGATCCACGAGCAGTACTTC	CASSPGGIHEQYF
-	TRBV5-1	-	TRBJ1-4	TGCGCCAGCAGCTTGGCCCTAGGGAGAACTAATGAAAAACTGTTTTTT	CASSLALGRTNEKLFF
-	TRBV6-5	-	TRBJ1-2	TGTGCCAGCGCATTGAGTAGTATAACTAACTATGGCTACACCTTC	CASALSSITNYGYTF
-	TRBV5-6	-	TRBJ1-6	TGTGCCAGCAGCTTGAAGAGCTCCTATAATTCACCCCTCCACTTT	CASSLKSSYNSPLHF
once	TRBV27	-	TRBJ2-5	TGTGCCAGCGGGAGACGGGAAGAGACCCAGTACTTC	CASGRREETQYF
-	TRBV21-1	-	TRBJ2-3	TGTGCCAGCAGCAAAGATTCGGCTAGCGGGAAAAGCACAGATACGCAGTATTTT	CASSKDSASGKSTDTQYF